The sequence of this T cell receptor beta chain was determined in a study of T-cell reconstitution after alpha-beta-depleted transplantation in children. V dropped 5 bases and J dropped 1 base, with 8 bases sitting between them. This CDR3 is built from 12 residues. The germline V gene encodes CDR1 DFQATT and CDR2 SNEGSKA (reference sequence). Using unique molecular identifiers, the investigators prepared the TCRbeta library. MiXCR, applied by TCRdb to the PCR reads, yields one record per CDR3 protein. This table has approximately 400,000 distinct CDR3 sequences, around 16% appearing once. This clonotype was counted between two and nine times. Its antigen is currently unknown. General study findings and limits: Some patients' high day-60 TCRbeta diversity was traced to surviving recipient T cells and thymic progenitors. A year post-transplant, T-cell counts and diversity derived mostly from newly produced T cells. Expanded graft clones numbering several hundred reportedly gave rise to alpha-beta T cells about two months after transplant.

The rearrangement joins TRBV20-1 to TRBJ2-5, with a weak D call TRBD1 (6 bases). Sequences were derived from PBMCs, mostly from graft donor cells, sampled 360 days after TCRalphabeta/CD19-depleted stem cell transplant. The TCR comes from a boy younger than two who had a stem cell transplant for Wiskott-Aldrich syndrome, so the T cells may come from the graft donor. In nucleotides, the CDR3 is TGCAGTGCTGAACAGGGCCAAGAGACCCAGTACTTC. Amino acid sequence: CSAEQGQETQYF.